The 2 T cell receptor beta chains given below trace back to one sample, sequenced in a study of graft-versus-host responses after intestinal transplantation. Generated by immunoSEQ multiplex PCR, the TCRdb table keeps only in-frame clones and is missing some. The sample carries about 100,000 clones, roughly 90% recorded once. No antigen is known for these receptors. Specimen: unstimulated CD4+ T cells sorted from spleen or lymph node cells, collected before transplant. The source is a human donor who was the organ donor for an intestinal transplant.

This chain joins TRBV5-5 and TRBJ2-7; D may correspond to TRBD1 or TRBD2 (7 bases each). V gave up 5 bases and J gave up 1 base, with 13 bases separating them. The CDR3 has 14 amino acids. CDR1 and CDR2 from the germline V gene are SGHKS and YYEKEE (reference sequence). Here the CDR3 DNA reads TGTGCCAGCAGAGTGCAGGGGGGGTCCTACGAGCAGTACTTC. Translation gives CASRVQGGSYEQYF. Variable domain in full (rest from reference TRBV5-5 and TRBJ2-7): DAGVTQSPTHLIKTRGQQVTLRCSPISGHKSVSWYQQVLGQGPQFIFQYYEKEERGRGNFPDRFSARQFPNYSSELNVNALLLGDSALYLCASRVQGGSYEQYFGPGTRLTVT.

V gene TRBV11-3 combines with J gene TRBJ2-3; a weak D match, TRBD1 (6 bases). There are 14 residues in the CDR3. Germline lookup yields CDR1 SGHNT and CDR2 YENEEA. Trimming left V 3 bases short and J 1 base short, with 8 bases between. CDR3 nucleotide sequence: TGTGCCAGCAGCTTGACAGGACGCACAGATACGCAGTATTTT. Translating gives CASSLTGRTDTQYF.